This entry lists 7 T cell receptor beta chains sequenced from one sample in a study of T-cell memory formation after mild COVID-19. TCRdb called the 5' RACE reads again in MiXCR, with one record for every CDR3 protein. The sample consists of tens of thousands of distinct CDR3 sequences, about 7.1% of them appearing once. What was sequenced was PBMCs or a T cell subset sorted from them (not recorded which). The origin of the receptors is a man younger than 35 who had mild COVID-19 (a few samples of this study predate the infection). Cell type and time point are not known.

The chain recombines TRBV15 with TRBJ1-6; TRBD1 matches 7 bases. The CDR3 is 15 amino acids. V lost 3 bases to trimming and J lost 8 bases; unmatched junction nucleotides: 7. Germline CDR1 reads LNHNV; CDR2 reads YYDKDF (reference sequence). CDR3 nucleotide sequence: TGTGCCACCAGCAGGCACAGGGGAGCCGATTCACCCCTCCACTTT. Protein product: CATSRHRGADSPLHF.

This chain links TRBV29-1 with TRBJ1-1, with a possible D match to TRBD1 (6 bases). The germline V gene has CDR1 SQVTM and CDR2 ANQGSEA. The CDR3 is 12 residues long. Trimming took off 7 bases at V and 11 bases at J, with 20 bases between the two ends. DNA for the CDR3: TGCAGCGGTCAAGGGGGGGGCGGGGCCGCTTTCTTT. It translates to CSGQGGGGAAFF.

The chain is built from TRBV24-1 and TRBJ2-5; D perhaps matches TRBD2 (6 bases). CDR1 is KGHDR and CDR2 is SFDVKD in the germline V gene. The CDR3 runs 15 residues. Trimming removed 2 bases at V and 1 base at J, with 10 bases between. CDR3 bases: TGTGCCACCAGTGATTCCACGGGGGTCCAAGAGACCCAGTACTTC. As protein: CATSDSTGVQETQYF.

This clonotype was recorded a few times. This chain joins TRBV10-3 and TRBJ2-3; perhaps TRBD2 as D (5 bases). CDR3 length: 13 amino acids. The V gene's germline CDR1 is ENHRY and CDR2 SYGVKD. V was trimmed by 0 bases and J by 4 bases, leaving 5 bases between them. CDR3 protein: CAISESGADTQYF. In nucleotides, the CDR3 is TGTGCCATCAGTGAGTCGGGAGCAGATACGCAGTATTTT.

This clonotype was detected ten times or more. V and J are TRBV5-1 and TRBJ2-5; possible D gene TRBD2, 6 bases. Germline V gives CDR1 SGHRS, CDR2 YFSETQ. The CDR3 runs to 15 residues. V was shortened by 4 bases and J by 1 base, with 14 bases between the two germline ends. CDR3 sequence: CASSRDSGVQETQYF. The CDR3 bases are TGCGCCAGCAGCCGCGACTCGGGAGTCCAAGAGACCCAGTACTTC.

This clonotype was seen a few times. The chain carries TRBV11-3 and TRBJ2-1; TRBD2 matches at 11 bases. The CDR3 sequence is 16 residues long. CDR1 and CDR2 from the germline V gene are SGHNT and YENEEA. V shed 3 bases and J 6 bases; nucleotides not matched to a gene: 7. The CDR3 DNA reads TGTGCCAGCAGCTTTATGCTAGCGGGGGGCCCCAATGAGCAGTTCTTC. This translates into CASSFMLAGGPNEQFF.

This clonotype was found a few times. This chain uses TRBV12-3 or TRBV12-4 with TRBJ1-5; TRBD1 matches 9 bases. The CDR3 loop spans 15 amino acids. Trimming cost V 2 bases and J 7 bases; bases outside gene matches: 6. CDR3 in amino acids: CASSLNTGGSQPQHF. CDR3 nucleotide sequence: TGTGCCAGCAGTTTAAATACAGGGGGCAGCCAGCCCCAGCATTTT.